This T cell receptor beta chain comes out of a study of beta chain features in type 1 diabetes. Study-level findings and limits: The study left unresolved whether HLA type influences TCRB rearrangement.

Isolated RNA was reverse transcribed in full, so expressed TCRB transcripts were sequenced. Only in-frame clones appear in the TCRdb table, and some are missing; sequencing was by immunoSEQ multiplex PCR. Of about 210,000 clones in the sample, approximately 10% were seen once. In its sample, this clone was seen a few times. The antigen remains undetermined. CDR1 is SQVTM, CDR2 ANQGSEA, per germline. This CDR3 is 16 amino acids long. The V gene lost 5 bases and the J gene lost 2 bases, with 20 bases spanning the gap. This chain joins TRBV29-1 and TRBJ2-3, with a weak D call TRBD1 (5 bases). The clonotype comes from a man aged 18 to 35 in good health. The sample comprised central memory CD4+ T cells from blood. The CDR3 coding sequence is TGCAGCGTTTTGGGTATCCCGGGCAGGGACACAGATACGCAGTATTTT. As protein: CSVLGIPGRDTDTQYF.